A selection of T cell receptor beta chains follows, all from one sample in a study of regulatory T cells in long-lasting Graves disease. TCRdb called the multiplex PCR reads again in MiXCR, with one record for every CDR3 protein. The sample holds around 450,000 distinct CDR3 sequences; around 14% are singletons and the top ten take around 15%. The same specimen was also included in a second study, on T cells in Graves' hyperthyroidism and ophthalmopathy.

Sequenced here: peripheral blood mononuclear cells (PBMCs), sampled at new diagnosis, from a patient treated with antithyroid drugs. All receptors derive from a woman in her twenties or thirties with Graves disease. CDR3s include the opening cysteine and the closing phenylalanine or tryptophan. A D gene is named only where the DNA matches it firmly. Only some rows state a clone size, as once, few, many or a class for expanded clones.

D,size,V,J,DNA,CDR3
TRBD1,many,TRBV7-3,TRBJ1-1,TGTGCCAGCAGCCCCCACGGACAGGGGAGGGGACTTAGCACTGAAGCTTTCTTT,CASSPHGQGRGLSTEAFF
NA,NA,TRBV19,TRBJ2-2,TGTGCCAGTAGTATGGCGAGGGGCGCGAACACCGGGGAGCTGTTTTTT,CASSMARGANTGELFF
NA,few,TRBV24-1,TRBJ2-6,TGTGCCACCAGTGAAAGCAGCTCTGGGGCCAACGTCCTGACTTTC,CATSESSSGANVLTF
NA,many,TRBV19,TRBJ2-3,TGTGCCAGTAGTACCCTAGCTGGAGATACGCAGTATTTT,CASSTLAGDTQYF
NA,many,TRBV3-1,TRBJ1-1,TGTGCCAGCAGCCAAGAGTCCACAAGTTTAGTTTTTGCTTTCTTT,CASSQESTSLVFAFF
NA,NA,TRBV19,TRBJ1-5,TGTGCCAGTAGTATCAGGGTCGCAATGAGACAGCCCCAGCATTTT,CASSIRVAMRQPQHF
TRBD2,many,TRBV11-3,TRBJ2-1,TGTGCCAGCAGCTTGGGACTAGGGACTCATGAGCAGTTCTTC,CASSLGLGTHEQFF
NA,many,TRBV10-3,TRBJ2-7,TGTGCCATCAGTGAGGGGGAGGCATCGGGCGAGCAGTACTTC,CAISEGEASGEQYF
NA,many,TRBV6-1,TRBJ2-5,TGTGCCAGCACTATTAACCGGGACAAAGAGACCCAGTACTTC,CASTINRDKETQYF
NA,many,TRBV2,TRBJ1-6,TGTGCCAGCATTGCGGAAATTAATTCACCCCTCCACTTT,CASIAEINSPLHF
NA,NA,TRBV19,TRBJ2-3,TGTGCCAGTAGTGGGTCCTCCGGAGATACGCAGTATTTT,CASSGSSGDTQYF
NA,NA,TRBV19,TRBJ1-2,TGTGCCAGCCTCTACAGGGCCCCACTCTATGGCTACACCTTC,CASLYRAPLYGYTF